This TCR beta chain comes out of a study of blood T cell repertoires in COVID-19. TCRdb's copy holds only in-frame clones and misses some; the assay was immunoSEQ multiplex PCR. The sample contains tens of thousands of clones, approximately 89% of which appear only once. The clonotype was recovered from a woman in her seventies with acute or convalescent COVID-19. The source material was peripheral blood.

CDR3 protein: CASSRTSGSTYEQYF. CDR3 bases: TGTGCCAGCAGCCGAACTAGCGGCTCTACCTACGAGCAGTACTTC. The V and J genes are TRBV27 and TRBJ2-7, with 8 bases identical to TRBD2. Germline loops: CDR1 MNHEY, CDR2 SMNVEV (reference sequence). J was trimmed by 2 bases and V by 6 bases; bases with no gene match: 9. CDR3 length: 15 amino acids.